One sample yielded the 2 T cell receptor beta chains listed below, sequenced in a study of PD-1 and CTLA-4 blockade in melanoma. Data came from immunoSEQ multiplex PCR; TCRdb stores just in-frame clones and leaves some out. The sample gives 25,000 to 35,000 clones, about 89% of which show up once; around 8.5% is in the top ten. Material: CD8+ T cells from peripheral blood, obtained before anti-PD-1 treatment. The receptors come from a human donor with melanoma.

The CDR3 DNA is TGTGCCAGCAGCTTAATCCCCGATTCCTACGAGCAGTACTTC. Protein product: CASSLIPDSYEQYF. The rearrangement joins TRBV7-9 to TRBJ2-7; D remains ambiguous. Trimming stripped 2 bases from V and 1 base from J, with 9 bases between. The length of the CDR3 is 14 residues. Germline-derived CDR1 and CDR2 are SEHNR and FQNEAQ (reference sequence).

This CDR3 reads CASSARSGRAYNEQFF. CDR3 coding DNA: TGTGCCAGCAGCGCCCGTAGCGGGAGGGCTTACAATGAGCAGTTCTTC. The chain combines TRBV11-2 with TRBJ2-1; 11 bases line up with TRBD2. CDR1 is SGHAT, CDR2 FQNNGV, per germline. The CDR3 totals 16 residues. Trimming at V came to 5 bases and at J to 4 bases, leaving 7 bases not matched to a gene.